This T cell receptor (beta chain) is from a study of shared clonotypes between healthy human individuals. Germline assignment: CDR1 KGHSH and CDR2 LQKENI. This CDR3 has 15 residues. Trimming left V 1 base short and J 4 bases short, with 11 bases between. The authors' processing: Filtering differed for immunoSEQ, which gave only junction sequences without quality scores. Here immunoSEQ multiplex PCR was the method, and the copy in TCRdb shows in-frame clones only, minus some. Clone size and the V and J calls come from that table; the DNA yielded D and trimming. The data contain about a million clones, roughly 77% of them seen just once; the ten biggest clones take up roughly 0.82%.

The V and J genes are TRBV18 and TRBJ1-3, with no clear D. Sequenced: memory CD4+ T cells from PBMCs. Subset: CD45RA-negative fraction. The TCR comes from a man aged 18-30 years in good health. Some clones in this sample may be carry-over from other donors' samples. Here the CDR3 reads CASSPLRGEGNTIYF. The CDR3 DNA reads as TGTGCCAGCTCACCACTACGGGGTGAAGGAAACACCATATATTTT. Filled out from reference TRBV18 and TRBJ1-3, the complete variable domain reads NAGVMQNPRHLVRRRGQEARLRCSPMKGHSHVYWYRQLPEEGLKFMVYLQKENIIDESGMPKERFSAEFPKEGPSILRIQQVVRGDSAAYFCASSPLRGEGNTIYFGEGSWLTVV.